This TCR beta chain was found in a study of blood T cells in healthy people across ages. Note on this clonotype: As yet, its antigen is unknown.

Study-wide results and caveats: As age increased, TCR beta diversity per million T cells fell in a roughly linear fashion.

The V segment lost 1 base and the J segment 2 bases; nucleotides outside the gene matches: 9. The CDR3 sequence is 18 residues long. Germline CDR1 reads LNHNV; CDR2 reads YYDKDF (reference sequence). A second PCR, run for roughly 7 to 11 cycles, used a sample-barcoded 5' primer plus a J-beta primer mix. Each CDR3 protein gets one entry after TCRdb re-called the 5' RACE reads with MiXCR. This sample has 1.5 million to 2 million distinct CDR3 sequences; around half occur once, and the top ten carry less than 2.5%. Sequenced sample: blood. This chain uses TRBV15 with TRBJ2-3; 10 bases are shared with TRBD2. This receptor was taken from a woman between 40 and 55 years old in good health. The CDR3 DNA follows: TGTGCCACCAGCAGAGTGGTCGCTAGCGGGAGTTTCACAGATACGCAGTATTTT. Protein sequence: CATSRVVASGSFTDTQYF.